This TCR beta chain was profiled in a study of blood T cells in healthy people across ages. Across the whole study: About one barcoded beta molecule was captured per two T cells (by template switching).

In germline, CDR1 is SGHAT, CDR2 FQNNGV. This CDR3 region has 15 residues. V dropped 5 bases and J dropped 5; count of bases not matched to a gene: 10. Study-level results: Among long-lived donors, naive CD4+ cells were more numerous and diversity higher than in aged donors.

As to this clonotype: Its antigen remains unknown.

A J-beta primer mix and a sample-barcoded 5' primer were used in a second PCR of about 7 to 12 cycles. TCRdb re-called the 5' RACE reads through MiXCR, storing one row per CDR3 protein. Found here are more than 1.4 million distinct CDR3 sequences, roughly 40% of them singletons; the top ten hold roughly 7.9%. The receptor's source is a woman aged 18-35 years in good health. Sequenced sample: blood. The genes are TRBV11-2 and TRBJ2-7; 9 nucleotides line up with TRBD2. DNA of the CDR3: TGTGCCAGCAGCGTTCTAGCGGGAATGGTCCACGAGCAGTACTTC. Translation gives CASSVLAGMVHEQYF.